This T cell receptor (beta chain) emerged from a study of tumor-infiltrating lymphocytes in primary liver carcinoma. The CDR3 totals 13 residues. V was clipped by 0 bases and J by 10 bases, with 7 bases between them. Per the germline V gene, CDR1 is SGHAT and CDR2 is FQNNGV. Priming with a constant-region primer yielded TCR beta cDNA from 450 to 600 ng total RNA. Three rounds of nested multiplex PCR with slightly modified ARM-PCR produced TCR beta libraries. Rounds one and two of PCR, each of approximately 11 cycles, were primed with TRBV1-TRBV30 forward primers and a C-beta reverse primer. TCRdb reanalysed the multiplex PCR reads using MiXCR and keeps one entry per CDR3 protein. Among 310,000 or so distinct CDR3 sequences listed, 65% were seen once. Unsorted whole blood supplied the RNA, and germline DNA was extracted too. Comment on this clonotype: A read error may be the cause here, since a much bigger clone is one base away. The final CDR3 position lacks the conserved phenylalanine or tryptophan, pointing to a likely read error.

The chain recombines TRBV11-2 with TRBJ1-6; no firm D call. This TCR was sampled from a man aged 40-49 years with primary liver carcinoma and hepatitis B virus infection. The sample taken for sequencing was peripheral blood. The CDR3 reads CASSLDPGSPLHS. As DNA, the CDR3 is TGTGCCAGCAGCTTAGACCCCGGCTCACCCCTCCACTCT.